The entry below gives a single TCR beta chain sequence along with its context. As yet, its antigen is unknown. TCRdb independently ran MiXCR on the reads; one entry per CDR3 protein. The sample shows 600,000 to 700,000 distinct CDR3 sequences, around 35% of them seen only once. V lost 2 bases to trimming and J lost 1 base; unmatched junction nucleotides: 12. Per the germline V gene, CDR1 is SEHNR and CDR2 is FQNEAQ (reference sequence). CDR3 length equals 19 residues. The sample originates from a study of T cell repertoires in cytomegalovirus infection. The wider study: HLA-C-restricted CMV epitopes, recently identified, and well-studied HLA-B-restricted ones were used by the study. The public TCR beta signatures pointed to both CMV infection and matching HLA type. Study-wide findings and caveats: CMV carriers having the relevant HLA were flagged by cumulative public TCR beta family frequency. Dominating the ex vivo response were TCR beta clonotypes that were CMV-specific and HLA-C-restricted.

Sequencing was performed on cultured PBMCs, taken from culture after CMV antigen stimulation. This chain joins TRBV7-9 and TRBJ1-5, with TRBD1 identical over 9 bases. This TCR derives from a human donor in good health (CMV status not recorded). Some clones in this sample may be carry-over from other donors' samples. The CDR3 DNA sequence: TGTGCCAGCAGCTTAAATTGGGGACAGGGCTCTTCGAGCAATCAGCCCCAGCATTTT. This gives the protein CASSLNWGQGSSSNQPQHF.